The present T cell receptor (beta chain) was sequenced within a study of early T cells in non-severe SARS-CoV-2 infection. Study at large: The sequenced material was bulk RNA from unsorted whole blood, and its chains were unpaired.

This clonotype was seen at least ten times. Attachment of unique molecular identifiers to individual cDNA molecules was performed. TCRdb processed the 5' RACE reads anew with MiXCR; each CDR3 protein has one entry. The sample holds 69,000 or so distinct CDR3 sequences, 4.6% seen once. This TCR came from an adult who was a healthcare worker with PCR-confirmed SARS-CoV-2 infection or an uninfected control (not recorded which). The donor label of this sample is uncertain. The input for sequencing was whole blood, taken at baseline.

The CDR3: CASSLGAAGNTIYF. The DNA for the CDR3 is TGTGCCAGCAGCTTAGGAGCGGCTGGAAACACCATATATTTT. The chain combines TRBV11-3 with TRBJ1-3; D remains ambiguous. With 1 base removed from V and 2 bases from J, the gap between germline ends came to 6 bases. This CDR3 comprises 14 residues. From germline, CDR1 is SGHNT and CDR2 YENEEA. The full variable domain, in which reference TRBV11-3 and TRBJ1-3 provide the parts outside the CDR3, is EAGVVQSPRYKIIEKKQPVAFWCNPISGHNTLYWYLQNLGQGPELLIRYENEEAVDDSQLPKDRFSAERLKGVDSTLKIQPAELGDSAVYLCASSLGAAGNTIYFGEGSWLTVV.